This entry lists 25 T cell receptor beta chains sequenced from one sample in a study of shared clonotypes between healthy human individuals. Selected positively for CCR7 and CD45RO-negative, naive CD8 cells excluded terminally differentiated effector memory CD45RA+ cells. Sequencing was performed with immunoSEQ multiplex PCR; in TCRdb, only in-frame clones are kept and a portion is missing. The data contain fewer than 800,000 clones, just over 90% of them seen just once; the ten biggest clones take up roughly 24%. Input material: naive CD8+ T cells sorted from blood. The receptors originated from a man aged 30 to 45 in good health.

This CDR3 reads CASSPWTGYYEQYF. The CDR3 DNA follows: TGTGCCAGTAGTCCCTGGACAGGGTACTACGAGCAGTACTTC. The chain is built from TRBV19 and TRBJ2-7; 8 bases are a match to TRBD1. The CDR3 is 14 residues long. In germline, CDR1 is LNHDA, CDR2 SQIVND (reference sequence). With 5 bases clipped from V and 3 bases from J, the junction kept 6 bases outside the gene matches.

The chain recombines TRBV30 with TRBJ2-7; D may be TRBD1 (5 bases). The CDR3 has 13 amino acids. V lost 3 bases, J lost 2 bases, and 11 bases lay in between. From germline, CDR1 is GTSNPN and CDR2 SVGIG (reference sequence). CDR3 in amino acids: CAWRDTRTYEQYF. DNA for the CDR3: TGTGCCTGGAGGGACACCAGAACCTACGAGCAGTACTTC.

The chain joins TRBV5-5 to TRBJ1-1; D is unclear. Trimming took 0 bases from V and 11 from J, leaving 8 bases between them. Germline values: CDR1 SGHKS, CDR2 YYEKEE (reference sequence). The CDR3 totals 11 residues. CDR3 sequence (DNA): TGTGCCAGCAGCTTGGCTCTTGTGGCTTTCTTT. It translates to CASSLALVAFF. The full variable domain, completed using reference TRBV5-5 and TRBJ1-1, is DAGVTQSPTHLIKTRGQQVTLRCSPISGHKSVSWYQQVLGQGPQFIFQYYEKEERGRGNFPDRFSARQFPNYSSELNVNALLLGDSALYLCASSLALVAFFGQGTRLTVV.

The chain couples TRBV6-1 to TRBJ2-1, with D tentatively TRBD1 or TRBD2 (6 bases each). Trimming cost V 5 bases and J 2 bases, with 13 bases left between them. This CDR3 has 15 residues. Germline loops: CDR1 MNHNS, CDR2 SASEGT. The CDR3 protein is CASSRGELTYNEQFF. The CDR3 coding sequence is TGTGCCAGCAGTAGGGGGGAGCTTACCTACAATGAGCAGTTCTTC.

This clone was counted a single time. V and J are TRBV10-2 and TRBJ2-7, with D perhaps matching TRBD1 (5 bases). CDR3 length: 12 amino acids. Germline assignment: CDR1 WSHSY and CDR2 SAAADI. V gave up 10 bases and J gave up 3 bases, with 13 bases separating them. Here the CDR3 DNA reads TGCGCCACGTCCAGGGATTTCTACGAGCAGTACTTC. Encoded protein: CATSRDFYEQYF.

This clone appeared a few times. CDR3 residues: CASSLNRDRDEFF. Here the CDR3 DNA reads TGTGCCAGCAGCCTTAACCGGGACAGGGATGAGTTCTTC. The chain carries TRBV28 and TRBJ2-1; 9 nucleotides line up with TRBD1. The CDR3 is 13 amino acids. V trimming: 6 bases; J trimming: 14 bases; junction bases outside the gene matches: 11. The V gene's germline CDR1 is MDHEN and CDR2 SYDVKM.

The chain combines TRBV21-1 with TRBJ2-7; TRBD2, as called in the table, went unchecked against the DNA. TRBV21-1 is flagged as a pseudogene. This CDR3 contains 13 residues. The CDR3 nucleotides read TGTGCCAGCAGCAATAGTAGCGGAACGGGGCAGTACTTC. It is translated as CASSNSSGTGQYF.

This sequence joins TRBV6-5 and TRBJ2-2, with D perhaps TRBD2 (6 bases). The CDR3 runs 15 residues. Germline V lookup: CDR1 MNHEY, CDR2 SVGAGI. Trimming cost V 5 bases and J 1 base, with 11 bases left between them. Here the CDR3 DNA reads TGTGCCAGCAGTGCCGGGACTCGGAACACCGGGGAGCTGTTTTTT. This encodes CASSAGTRNTGELFF.

The CDR3 loop is CSGRLAGGPISTDTQYF. Here the CDR3 DNA reads TGCAGCGGGAGACTAGCGGGAGGGCCTATAAGCACAGATACGCAGTATTTT. The chain joins TRBV29-1 to TRBJ2-3, with 14 nucleotides matching TRBD2. There are 17 residues in the CDR3. The germline V gene encodes CDR1 SQVTM and CDR2 ANQGSEA. V lost 7 bases to trimming and J lost 0 bases; unmatched junction nucleotides: 9.

The chain carries TRBV27 and TRBJ2-5, with D uncertain. Germline values: CDR1 MNHEY, CDR2 SMNVEV (reference sequence). This CDR3 region has 13 residues. Trimming shortened V by 4 bases and J by 5 bases, and 11 bases separated the two germline ends. CDR3 DNA sequence: TGTGCCAGCAGTTGGGTAGGGTCGGAGACCCAGTACTTC. It codes for CASSWVGSETQYF.

V is TRBV5-1 and J is TRBJ1-1, with a tentative D call TRBD1 (5 bases). Deletions cut 0 bases from V and 0 bases from J, with 6 bases between. Germline V gene data show CDR1 as SGHRS and CDR2 as YFSETQ. This CDR3 contains 14 residues. CDR3 sequence (DNA): TGCGCCAGCAGCTTGGGGGGACTGAACACTGAAGCTTTCTTT. Protein sequence: CASSLGGLNTEAFF.

This clone was counted many times. The chain employs TRBV6-5 and TRBJ2-1; no clear D. V lost 4 bases, J lost 5 bases, and 12 bases lay in between. The CDR3 extends over 14 amino acids. Germline CDR1 is MNHEY and CDR2 is SVGAGI. CDR3 loop: CASSLLGPNNEQFF. CDR3 DNA sequence: TGTGCCAGCAGTTTATTGGGCCCTAACAATGAGCAGTTCTTC.

The CDR3 coding sequence is TGTGCCAGCAGCCAAGGCCATAGCGGGAACTCTGGGGCCAACGTCCTGACTTTC. This translates into CASSQGHSGNSGANVLTF. The chain joins TRBV28 to TRBJ2-6, with TRBD2 identical over 8 bases. This CDR3 contains 18 residues. V trimming: 6 bases; J trimming: 0 bases; junction bases outside the gene matches: 10. Germline CDR1 reads MDHEN; CDR2 reads SYDVKM.

This clone was counted only a few times. The rearrangement uses TRBV11-2 and TRBJ2-5, with TRBD2 matching over 10 bases. Looked up from germline, CDR1 is SGHAT and CDR2 is FQNNGV. The CDR3 loop spans 17 amino acids. V trimming: 1 base; J trimming: 5 bases; junction bases outside the gene matches: 10. This CDR3 reads CASSLGASGSSPETQYF. CDR3 in DNA: TGTGCCAGCAGCTTAGGCGCTAGCGGGAGTTCCCCGGAGACCCAGTACTTC.

This chain connects TRBV27 to TRBJ2-2; 9 bases align to TRBD2. The J segment lost 5 bases and the V segment lost 7 bases, leaving 14 bases of the junction unmatched. Germline V gives CDR1 MNHEY, CDR2 SMNVEV (reference sequence). The CDR3 runs to 17 residues. The chain's CDR3 is CASTPARASGKTGELFF. In DNA, the CDR3 is TGTGCCAGCACCCCCGCCAGGGCTAGCGGGAAAACCGGGGAGCTGTTTTTT.

This clone is a singleton in its sample. The chain employs TRBV11-3 and TRBJ2-2; 10 nucleotides align to TRBD2. The CDR3 is 16 residues long. Germline-derived CDR1 and CDR2 are SGHNT and YENEEA. The V gene end was trimmed by 5 bases and the J gene end by 2 bases; junction bases not matched to a gene: 5. As DNA, the CDR3 is TGTGCCAGCAGCCAAGGACTAGCGGATAACACCGGGGAGCTGTTTTTT. Protein product: CASSQGLADNTGELFF.

This clone was counted only a few times. The same CDR3 also results from other DNA sequences found in this sample. The chain carries TRBV27 and TRBJ2-7; possibly TRBD1 or TRBD2 for D (5 bases each). Germline loops: CDR1 MNHEY, CDR2 SMNVEV (reference sequence). Trimming took 6 bases from V and 4 from J, leaving 13 bases between them. The CDR3 has 13 amino acids. Here the CDR3 reads CASSPGTSYEQYF. DNA for the CDR3: TGTGCCAGCAGCCCCGGGACCTCGTACGAGCAGTACTTC.

The chain couples TRBV2 to TRBJ1-1; D perhaps matches TRBD1 (5 bases). Germline CDR1 SNHLY, CDR2 FYNNEI. V dropped 11 bases and J dropped 1 base, with 8 bases sitting between them. The CDR3 contains 11 residues. CDR3: CAHRSNTEAFF. In DNA form, the CDR3 reads TGTGCCCACAGGTCGAACACTGAAGCTTTCTTT.

This clone occurred once. This sequence joins TRBV2 and TRBJ2-7, with a tentative D call TRBD2 (6 bases). The V end lost 3 bases, the J end lost 3 bases, and 15 bases lay between the germline ends. Germline V CDR1 and CDR2: SNHLY, FYNNEI. CDR3 length: 15 residues. Here the CDR3 reads CASSDGGGRIYEQYF. The CDR3 bases are TGTGCCAGCAGTGACGGGGGTGGCAGAATCTACGAGCAGTACTTC.

This rearrangement joins TRBV9 to TRBJ2-3; unclear D gene. The CDR3 spans 15 residues. Per germline, CDR1 SGDLS and CDR2 YYNGEE. The V end was cut by 4 bases, the J end by 0 bases, with 12 bases between. The CDR3 sequence is CASSPWALSTDTQYF. CDR3 coding DNA: TGTGCCAGCAGCCCATGGGCCCTTAGCACAGATACGCAGTATTTT.

This chain uses TRBV27 with TRBJ2-1, with D maybe TRBD1 (5 bases). V lost 6 bases and J lost 4, with 10 bases in between. Germline CDR1 MNHEY, CDR2 SMNVEV (reference sequence). The length of the CDR3 is 13 residues. The CDR3 sequence: CASRLGEYNEQFF. CDR3 bases: TGTGCCAGCAGGTTAGGGGAATACAATGAGCAGTTCTTC.

Remarks on this clone: This specimen includes other DNA sequences encoding the same CDR3. The J gene is TRBJ1-2, the V gene TRBV7-9; TRBD1 matches at 7 bases. After removal of 5 bases from V and 2 bases from J, the junction contained 2 bases not matched to a gene. The V gene's germline CDR1 is SEHNR and CDR2 FQNEAQ (reference sequence). CDR3 length equals 13 residues. DNA for the CDR3: TGTGCCAGCAGCCTGGGACAGAACTATGGCTACACCTTC. This encodes CASSLGQNYGYTF.

The chain links TRBV2 to TRBJ2-7; D remains ambiguous. Trimming removed 8 bases from V and 1 base from J, with 18 bases in between. Germline CDR1 and CDR2: SNHLY and FYNNEI. This CDR3 has 15 residues. In nucleotides, the CDR3 is TGTGCCAGCCACGTGGAGCGATCCCTTTCCTACGAGCAGTACTTC. It is translated as CASHVERSLSYEQYF.

The J gene is TRBJ2-7, the V gene TRBV5-1; D not resolved. The ends were cut back, 4 bases at V and 2 bases at J, with 13 bases in the middle. Germline V gene sequence: CDR1 SGHRS, CDR2 YFSETQ. CDR3 length: 14 residues. The CDR3 loop is CASSQTVTAYEQYF. The CDR3 bases are TGCGCCAGCAGCCAAACAGTTACGGCCTACGAGCAGTACTTC.

The chain combines TRBV15 with TRBJ2-5, with 8 bases matching TRBD2. Trimming at V came to 3 bases and at J to 2 bases, leaving 2 bases not matched to a gene. The germline V gene encodes CDR1 LNHNV and CDR2 YYDKDF (reference sequence). The CDR3 consists of 14 residues. DNA for the CDR3: TGTGCCACCAGCAGGGGACTAGAACAAGAGACCCAGTACTTC. It yields the protein CATSRGLEQETQYF.